The 27 T cell receptor beta chains listed next were all sequenced from one sample in a study of T-cell reconstitution after alpha-beta-depleted transplantation in children. Unique molecular identifiers featured in how the TCRbeta library was prepared. TCRdb called the PCR reads again in MiXCR, with one record for every CDR3 protein. The sample carries more than 200,000 distinct CDR3 sequences, around 8.9% recorded once. Sequenced here: PBMCs from the stem cell graft donor, sampled from the stem cell graft. All receptors come from a human donor who donated a stem cell graft to a child with SCID.

The chain is built from TRBV3-1 and TRBJ1-1, with TRBD1 identical over 7 bases. With V trimmed by 2 bases and J by 1 base, 1 base remained unmatched. In germline, CDR1 is LGHDT, CDR2 YNNKEL (reference sequence). The CDR3 length is 14 residues. CDR3 DNA sequence: TGTGCCAGCAGCCAATCAGGGGGGAACACTGAAGCTTTCTTT. Protein product: CASSQSGGNTEAFF. Using reference TRBV3-1 and TRBJ1-1 for the parts outside the CDR3, the full variable domain is DTAVSQTPKYLVTQMGNDKSIKCEQNLGHDTMYWYKQDSKKFLKIMFSYNNKELIINETVPNRFSPKSPDKAHLNLHINSLELGDSAVYFCASSQSGGNTEAFFGQGTRLTVV.

This clonotype was found many times. The J gene is TRBJ2-7, the V gene TRBV20-1, with TRBD1 as a possible D gene (7 bases). Germline V CDR1 and CDR2: DFQATT, SNEGSKA (reference sequence). CDR3 length equals 14 residues. The ends were cut back, 4 bases at V and 3 bases at J, with 16 bases in the middle. The DNA of the CDR3 is TGCAGTGCTAACGGGGGACGGACAGGCTACGAGCAGTACTTC. Protein: CSANGGRTGYEQYF.

This clonotype was counted many times. The CDR3 bases are TGCAGCGCCCGAAGTGGGGGCGAGACCCAGTACTTC. It translates to CSARSGGETQYF. The rearrangement uses TRBV29-1 and TRBJ2-5; weak D call: TRBD1 (6 bases). Trimming left V 7 bases short and J 5 bases short, with 14 bases between. CDR1 and CDR2 (germline): SQVTM, ANQGSEA. CDR3 length: 12 residues.

This clonotype was seen more than once but under ten times. V gene TRBV7-8 combines with J gene TRBJ1-2, with 7 bases that match TRBD1. CDR3 length equals 13 residues. Losses at the gene ends were 5 bases for V and 5 bases for J; bases not matched to a gene: 5. Germline V gene lookup returns CDR1 SGHVS and CDR2 FQNEAQ. Here the CDR3 DNA reads TGTGCCAGCAGCCGCCGGACAGGTTATGGCTACACCTTC. This sequence encodes CASSRRTGYGYTF.

The V call is TRBV7-3, the J call TRBJ2-2; 10 bases align to TRBD1. Germline CDR1 is SGHTA and CDR2 is FQGTGA. This CDR3 is built from 15 residues. The V segment lost 5 bases and the J segment 4 bases; nucleotides outside the gene matches: 4. For the CDR3, the DNA is TGTGCCAGCAGCGGGACAGGGGATAGCACCGGGGAGCTGTTTTTT. It codes for CASSGTGDSTGELFF.

This clonotype was detected only a few times. This chain joins TRBV7-2 and TRBJ2-7; 8 bases line up with TRBD2. CDR1 is SGHTA and CDR2 is FQGNSA in the germline V gene. The trim removed 4 bases at V and 7 bases at J, leaving 6 bases unmatched. The CDR3 extends over 13 amino acids. The CDR3 nucleotides read TGTGCCAGCAGCTCCGGGACTAGTGGGGAGCAGTACTTC. Its translation: CASSSGTSGEQYF. Looking up the rest from reference TRBV7-2 and TRBJ2-7 gives the full variable domain: GAGVSQSPSNKVTEKGKDVELRCDPISGHTALYWYRQSLGQGLEFLIYFQGNSAPDKSGLPSDRFSAERTGGSVSTLTIQRTQQEDSAVYLCASSSGTSGEQYFGPGTRLTVT.

The sample holds many counts of this clonotype. The gene calls are TRBV12-3 or TRBV12-4 and TRBJ1-4, with D maybe TRBD1 (6 bases). This CDR3 is built from 13 residues. Trimming stripped 6 bases from V and 7 bases from J, with 12 bases between. The CDR3 spells CASRATGSEKLFF. The DNA of the CDR3 is TGTGCCAGCAGGGCAACAGGGTCTGAAAAACTGTTTTTT.

This clonotype was counted ten times or more. The chain combines TRBV6-1 with TRBJ1-2; D ambiguous. Germline loops: CDR1 MNHNS, CDR2 SASEGT. This CDR3 is 17 amino acids long. Trimming took 7 bases from V and 1 from J, leaving 22 bases between them. The CDR3 DNA reads TGTGCCAGCACCCGATGGGGTATAGCTCGGGATAACTATGGCTACACCTTC. Its protein product is CASTRWGIARDNYGYTF.

The rearrangement uses TRBV28 and TRBJ1-5, with no clear D. Germline loops: CDR1 MDHEN, CDR2 SYDVKM. The CDR3 loop spans 14 amino acids. V was trimmed by 3 bases and J by 5 bases, leaving 11 bases between them. CDR3: CASSFESRYQPQHF. For the CDR3, the DNA is TGTGCCAGCAGTTTTGAATCGCGGTATCAGCCCCAGCATTTT.

This clonotype was seen ten or more times. J is TRBJ2-3 and V is TRBV28, with D maybe TRBD1 (6 bases). Trimming left V 0 bases short and J 0 bases short, with 13 bases between. Per the germline V gene, CDR1 is MDHEN and CDR2 is SYDVKM. The CDR3 spans 17 residues. The CDR3 sequence is CASSLWYRTGSTDTQYF. The DNA of the CDR3 is TGTGCCAGCAGTTTATGGTACCGTACAGGGAGCACAGATACGCAGTATTTT.

In its sample, this clonotype was seen many times. The rearrangement links TRBV5-1 to TRBJ2-7, with TRBD2 matching 9 bases. The J segment lost 4 bases and the V segment lost 4 bases, leaving 12 bases of the junction unmatched. CDR3 length equals 16 residues. Germline V gene lookup returns CDR1 SGHRS and CDR2 YFSETQ. The CDR3 here is CASSLRRGLANYEQYF. CDR3 sequence (DNA): TGCGCCAGCAGCCTCCGGAGAGGACTAGCGAATTACGAGCAGTACTTC.

This clonotype was detected many times. V is TRBV20-1 and J is TRBJ2-5; 7 nucleotides agree with TRBD2. The germline V gene has CDR1 DFQATT and CDR2 SNEGSKA (reference sequence). The J segment lost 2 bases and the V segment lost 3 bases, leaving 12 bases of the junction unmatched. CDR3 length: 16 residues. The CDR3 sequence is CSARILSGDPQETQYF. CDR3 coding DNA: TGCAGTGCTAGGATCCTGAGCGGGGACCCACAAGAGACCCAGTACTTC.

Ten or more counts support this clonotype. The chain links TRBV18 to TRBJ1-1; no firm D call. Germline V gene data show CDR1 as KGHSH and CDR2 as LQKENI. The CDR3 contains 14 residues. Trimming pared 2 bases from V and 0 bases from J, leaving 7 bases between. CDR3 protein: CASSPRQVNTEAFF. The CDR3 region has the DNA TGTGCCAGCTCACCAAGGCAGGTGAACACTGAAGCTTTCTTT.

This clonotype was detected many times. The chain links TRBV7-9 to TRBJ2-1, with 8 bases lining up with TRBD1. J was trimmed by 5 bases and V by 5 bases; bases with no gene match: 11. The germline V gene encodes CDR1 SEHNR and CDR2 FQNEAQ (reference sequence). This CDR3 comprises 16 residues. The chain's CDR3 is CASSPRLGTGDNEQFF. The CDR3 DNA sequence: TGTGCCAGCAGCCCCCGATTGGGGACAGGAGACAATGAGCAGTTCTTC. Supplemented by reference TRBV7-9 and TRBJ2-1, the full variable domain reads DTGVSQNPRHKITKRGQNVTFRCDPISEHNRLYWYRQTLGQGPEFLTYFQNEAQLEKSRLLSDRFSAERPKGSFSTLEIQRTEQGDSAMYLCASSPRLGTGDNEQFFGPGTRLTVL.

At least ten counts were recorded for this clonotype. The chain's CDR3 is CASSFYSGGARADTQYF. CDR3 bases: TGTGCCAGCAGCTTCTATAGCGGGGGGGCCAGAGCAGATACGCAGTATTTT. This chain links TRBV7-2 with TRBJ2-3, with TRBD2 matching over 11 bases. The CDR3 extends over 17 amino acids. The ends lost 3 bases at V and 4 bases at J; junction bases unmatched: 9. CDR1 and CDR2 from the germline V gene are SGHTA and FQGNSA.

This clonotype came up many times. V is TRBV6-5 and J is TRBJ2-1; D unclear. Germline values: CDR1 MNHEY, CDR2 SVGAGI. The CDR3 loop spans 13 amino acids. The germline V and J ends were trimmed by 2 bases and 3 bases, with 5 bases remaining between them. The CDR3 spells CASSYDGYNEQFF. CDR3 sequence (DNA): TGTGCCAGCAGTTACGACGGCTACAATGAGCAGTTCTTC.

This clonotype has only a few counts. The chain is built from TRBV18 and TRBJ2-5; a weak D match, TRBD2 (6 bases). CDR1 KGHSH and CDR2 LQKENI come from the germline V gene. V lost 6 bases and J 3 bases, leaving 11 bases between the germline ends. The CDR3 is 13 residues long. CDR3 in amino acids: CASSPGGEETQYF. The CDR3 DNA is TGTGCCAGCTCCCCCGGCGGGGAAGAGACCCAGTACTTC.

The V and J genes are TRBV20-1 and TRBJ2-2, with no clear D. There are 15 residues in the CDR3. CDR1 DFQATT and CDR2 SNEGSKA come from the germline V gene (reference sequence). The CDR3 region is CFAIRAISASGELFF. The CDR3 DNA reads as TGCTTTGCTATAAGGGCCATCTCGGCATCCGGGGAGCTGTTTTTT.

This clonotype occurred many times. The chain links TRBV5-1 to TRBJ2-2, with D perhaps matching TRBD1 or TRBD2 (5 bases each). V lost 1 base, J lost 6 bases, and 19 bases lay in between. The CDR3 runs to 17 residues. Germline V gives CDR1 SGHRS, CDR2 YFSETQ. This chain's CDR3 is CASSLTTGTNPSGELFF. CDR3 nucleotide sequence: TGCGCCAGCAGCTTGACCACCGGGACGAATCCATCCGGGGAGCTGTTTTTT.

This clonotype was found many times. The J gene is TRBJ1-5, the V gene TRBV2; 9 bases map to TRBD1. With V trimmed by 6 bases and J by 3 bases, 9 bases remained unmatched. The CDR3 length is 16 residues. The germline V gene encodes CDR1 SNHLY and CDR2 FYNNEI. The CDR3 sequence is CASRADRGEVNQPQHF. As DNA, the CDR3 is TGTGCCAGCAGGGCGGACAGGGGTGAAGTCAATCAGCCCCAGCATTTT.

This clonotype showed up many times. The chain employs TRBV5-1 and TRBJ2-5; D may be TRBD1 or TRBD2 (6 bases each). The germline CDR1 and CDR2 sequences are SGHRS and YFSETQ. The V end lost 3 bases, the J end lost 5 bases, and 20 bases lay between the germline ends. The CDR3 loop spans 16 amino acids. CDR3 sequence reads: CASSSTGTGSWETQYF. CDR3 bases: TGCGCCAGCAGCTCAACAGGGACTGGGAGCTGGGAGACCCAGTACTTC.

There are many counts of this clonotype. J is TRBJ1-2 and V is TRBV7-2, with 8 bases that match TRBD1. Per germline, CDR1 SGHTA and CDR2 FQGNSA. V was clipped by 6 bases and J by 4 bases; unmatched bases: 10. This CDR3 region has 15 residues. The CDR3 DNA reads as TGTGCCAGCAGAGCCACTGGACAGGGTTCCTATGGCTACACCTTC. It encodes CASRATGQGSYGYTF.

V usage is TRBV7-2 and J usage is TRBJ2-7; TRBD1 matches 9 bases. V shed 1 base, J shed 5 bases, and the junction held 9 bases outside the gene matches. This CDR3 contains 16 residues. Germline lookup yields CDR1 SGHTA and CDR2 FQGNSA. The CDR3 protein is CASSLGSGTGYNEQYF. As DNA, the CDR3 is TGTGCCAGCAGCTTAGGGTCCGGGACAGGGTACAACGAGCAGTACTTC.

The sample holds many counts of this clonotype. CDR3 region: CASSSGTPSSGANVLTF. CDR3 nucleotides: TGTGCCAGCAGCTCCGGGACACCCAGCTCTGGGGCCAACGTCCTGACTTTC. The V and J genes are TRBV9 and TRBJ2-6, with TRBD1 as a possible D gene (6 bases). This CDR3 spans 17 amino acids. Germline CDR1 reads SGDLS; CDR2 reads YYNGEE. Trimming removed 4 bases at V and 0 bases at J, with 14 bases between.

This clonotype was counted many times. The V call is TRBV29-1, the J call TRBJ2-7; 7 bases are shared with TRBD1. The CDR3 runs to 14 residues. After removal of 5 bases from V and 0 bases from J, the junction contained 7 bases not matched to a gene. Germline values: CDR1 SQVTM, CDR2 ANQGSEA. CDR3 coding DNA: TGCAGCGTTTCTACGGGACAGAGCTCCTACGAGCAGTACTTC. Protein product: CSVSTGQSSYEQYF.

The chain links TRBV7-9 to TRBJ2-1; tentatively, D is TRBD1 (7 bases). The CDR3 runs 14 residues. CDR1 SEHNR and CDR2 FQNEAQ come from the germline V gene (reference sequence). V gave up 5 bases and J gave up 8 bases, with 16 bases separating them. The CDR3 nucleotides are TGTGCCAGCAGCGCCGGAGGGGGCAGCCATGAGCAGTTCTTC. Its translation is CASSAGGGSHEQFF.

This chain joins TRBV6-1 and TRBJ1-2; 7 positions match TRBD1. J gave up 2 bases and V 6 bases, and 9 bases lay outside the gene matches. CDR3 size: 15 residues. CDR1 and CDR2 (germline): MNHNS, SASEGT. The CDR3 is CASRDPGQLNYGYTF. In DNA form, the CDR3 reads TGTGCCAGCAGGGATCCGGGACAGCTAAACTATGGCTACACCTTC.